This note documents a single T cell receptor (beta chain) sequence. What it binds is not known. Germline V gene lookup returns CDR1 GTSNPN and CDR2 SVGIG (reference sequence). CDR3 size: 12 residues. Trimming removed 5 bases from V and 0 bases from J, with 8 bases in between. This sample was taken from a study of cytomegalovirus exposure and HLA in healthy donors. On the study more broadly: Researchers previously reported finding some 110 million unique TCR beta sequences from about 170 million T cells. General study findings and limits: The productive fraction for most TCR beta V segments was about 87% or about 30% in an earlier analysis. TCR beta chain V- and J-gene trimming was linked, in a later analysis, to a missense variant in DCLRE1C. With DRB1 most and HLA-C fewest, TCR association rates differed between HLA loci in a later analysis.

PCR amplification relied on 60 Vbeta primers (plus 13 Jbeta primers). Clones were read by immunoSEQ multiplex PCR, and TCRdb kept only the in-frame ones, dropping some. In the table there are some 150,000 clones, less than 85% of which are singletons. The TCR comes from a man in his forties or fifties in good health and CMV-seronegative. The V call is TRBV30, the J call TRBJ2-7; a possible D gene is TRBD2 (6 bases). Sequenced sample: PBMCs. CDR3 bases: TGTGCCTGGGGGGGGATCTCCTACGAGCAGTACTTC. Translating gives CAWGGISYEQYF. The full variable domain, in which reference TRBV30 and TRBJ2-7 provide the parts outside the CDR3, is SQTIHQWPATLVQPVGSPLSLECTVEGTSNPNLYWYRQAAGRGLQLLFYSVGIGQISSEVPQNLSASRPQDRQFILSSKKLLLSDSGFYLCAWGGISYEQYFGPGTRLTVT.